What follows describes a single T cell receptor beta chain. This entry comes from a study of blood T cell repertoires in COVID-19. Study overall: The origin of the acute and convalescent COVID-19 samples was the United States, Italy and Spain.

This CDR3 has 16 residues. Trimming at V came to 3 bases and at J to 2 bases, leaving 4 bases not matched to a gene. In germline, CDR1 is SGHTA, CDR2 FQGNSA. Study processing details: Reference gene primer amplification gave nucleated cell count estimates. Profiling relied on immunoSEQ multiplex PCR, and the TCRdb table lists in-frame clones only, not all of them. Clone size and the V and J calls come from that table; the DNA yielded D and trimming. The sample has some 53,000 clones, about 90% seen once. This receptor was taken from a human donor with active COVID-19. The donor label of this sample is uncertain. The V call is TRBV7-2, the J call TRBJ2-5; 12 bases are shared with TRBD2. The sample comprised peripheral blood. This CDR3 is CASSLSSGGAQETQYF. The CDR3 nucleotides are TGTGCCAGCAGCTTGTCTAGCGGGGGGGCACAAGAGACCCAGTACTTC.